This TCR beta chain was obtained from a study of Ad26.COV2.S vaccination and SARS-CoV-2 variants. Study-wide results and limits: Spike-specific TCR breadth ran higher among vaccine recipients than placebo recipients. Post-vaccination breadth of spike-specific CD8+ and CD4+ T cell responses was reportedly substantial.

V was pared by 0 bases and J by 10 bases, with 21 bases between. Germline V gene data show CDR1 as MRHNA and CDR2 as SNTAGT. The length of the CDR3 is 16 residues. Here immunoSEQ multiplex PCR was the method, and the copy in TCRdb shows in-frame clones only, minus some. The table includes 410,000 or so clones, about 90% detected once. Treatment defined: around 19 received Ad26.COV2.S at low or high dose, single or two shots; about 5 received placebo; per-sample allocation not given. Collection of samples fell on day 63 after the first vaccine or placebo injection. Remarks on this clone: Its antigen is currently unknown.

The chain couples TRBV6-4 to TRBJ1-1; D may be TRBD1 (5 bases). This specimen was peripheral blood, taken in a trial of Ad26.COV2.S vaccine versus placebo. The source is a person aged 18-60 years who received the Ad26.COV2.S COVID-19 vaccine or a placebo. The CDR3 spells CASSDSIGFPGRGAFF. Written as DNA, the CDR3 is TGTGCCAGCAGTGACTCGATAGGTTTCCCAGGGAGGGGAGCTTTCTTT.